This is a list of T cell receptor beta chains from one sample in a study of molecular identifiers for immune sequencing clone quantification. MiXCR was run by TCRdb on the PCR reads, yielding one entry per CDR3 protein. Here the sample spans some 590,000 distinct CDR3 sequences, around 25% being singletons. Sequencing was performed on naive CD8+ T cells from blood, with Jurkat cell RNA spiked in. The receptors originated from a human donor in good health. Some libraries in this study had Jurkat cell RNA spiked in. The CDR3 runs from the conserved cysteine through the conserved F or W. The order of the fields is J gene, V gene, CDR3 protein.

TRBJ1-1,TRBV19,CASSIVGEEAEAFF
TRBJ2-5,TRBV12-3/TRBV12-4,CASSFGTGGDLAQYF
TRBJ2-7,TRBV25-1,CAGSIGTAYEQYF
TRBJ2-3,TRBV20-1,CSASAGMLFFDTDTQYF
TRBJ2-5,TRBV12-3/TRBV12-4,CASSSPPGGVRETQYF
TRBJ2-1,TRBV11-2,CASSFRTSGNSNEQFF
TRBJ2-5,TRBV27,CASRSGGETQYF
TRBJ2-7,TRBV27,CASSFSAGAYEQYF
TRBJ1-1,TRBV28,CASSFMPQGELDTEAFF
TRBJ2-4,TRBV7-8,CASSPGLEKLAKNIQYF
TRBJ1-2,TRBV6-1,CASSENYGYTF
TRBJ2-5,TRBV6-5,CASSYAFGAGVQETQYF
TRBJ2-2,TRBV19,CASSIGGDYTGELFF
TRBJ1-2,TRBV27,CASSFSNRAVYGYTF
TRBJ2-5,TRBV4-1,CASSVLGSQETQYF
TRBJ2-7,TRBV28,CASSSGNNYEQYF
TRBJ1-4,TRBV12-3/TRBV12-4,CASTSHEKLFF
TRBJ2-7,TRBV19,CASSIKAGLHNEQYF
TRBJ2-2,TRBV12-3/TRBV12-4,CASSKAPHTGELFF
TRBJ2-7,TRBV2,CASSGLGSVSYEQYF